Below are 22 T cell receptor beta chains sequenced from a single sample in a study of OX40 agonist ivuxolimab in advanced cancers. Libraries were prepared by immunoSEQ multiplex PCR; TCRdb keeps only in-frame clonotypes and omits some of them. Here the sample spans approximately 99,000 clones, 94% being singletons. The starting material was CD4+ or CD8+ T cells sorted from blood, obtained in a trial of the OX40 agonist ivuxolimab. The receptors derive from an adult with an advanced solid tumor such as melanoma, head and neck, liver or kidney cancer.

CDR3 loop: CASSPTSGRFNEQFF. The CDR3 nucleotides are TGTGCCAGCAGCCCTACTAGCGGGAGGTTCAATGAGCAGTTCTTC. This sequence joins TRBV7-3 and TRBJ2-1; 12 bases fit TRBD2. Germline lookup yields CDR1 SGHTA and CDR2 FQGTGA. This CDR3 spans 15 amino acids. The V gene end was trimmed by 5 bases and the J gene end by 6 bases; junction bases not matched to a gene: 5.

The V call is TRBV29-1, the J call TRBJ1-2, with TRBD1 as a possible D gene (5 bases). Germline CDR1 is SQVTM and CDR2 is ANQGSEA. CDR3 length: 14 amino acids. V lost 7 bases to trimming and J lost 3 bases, with 18 bases between them. CDR3 coding DNA: TGCAGCGCCCTTACGATTAAGGGGTACTATGGCTACACCTTC. The encoded protein is CSALTIKGYYGYTF.

The rearrangement uses TRBV18 and TRBJ2-1; 7 bases agree with TRBD2. CDR1 KGHSH and CDR2 LQKENI come from the germline V gene. CDR3 length equals 16 residues. The ends lost 2 bases at V and 0 bases at J; junction bases unmatched: 4. In nucleotides, the CDR3 is TGTGCCAGCTCACCAGGTAGCGGGCCCTCCTACAATGAGCAGTTCTTC. Translated: CASSPGSGPSYNEQFF.

This sequence joins TRBV5-1 and TRBJ2-1; 7 nucleotides line up with TRBD2. Per the germline V gene, CDR1 is SGHRS and CDR2 is YFSETQ. The V and J ends lost 5 bases and 1 base, in that order; junction bases with no gene match: 9. The CDR3 contains 16 residues. Written as DNA, the CDR3 is TGCGCCAGCAGAGTCTCCGGGACTATTTCCTACAATGAGCAGTTCTTC. This codes for CASRVSGTISYNEQFF.

The chain carries TRBV20-1 and TRBJ2-7; D is ambiguous. Germline CDR1 reads DFQATT; CDR2 reads SNEGSKA (reference sequence). Trimming removed 5 bases at V and 3 bases at J, with 2 bases between. This CDR3 has 9 amino acids. The CDR3 loop is CSADYEQYF. CDR3 bases: TGCAGTGCTGACTACGAGCAGTACTTC.

The chain has TRBV9 and TRBJ2-3; TRBD2 aligns across 8 bases. Germline V lookup: CDR1 SGDLS, CDR2 YYNGEE. The length of the CDR3 is 16 residues. With 1 base clipped from V and 0 bases from J, the junction kept 4 bases outside the gene matches. CDR3 DNA sequence: TGTGCCAGCAGCGTATCGGCTAGCGGGAGCACAGATACGCAGTATTTT. Amino acid sequence: CASSVSASGSTDTQYF.

This rearrangement joins TRBV19 to TRBJ1-5; 9 nucleotides agree with TRBD1. This CDR3 has 15 residues. The germline V gene has CDR1 LNHDA and CDR2 SQIVND (reference sequence). V shed 7 bases and J 4 bases; nucleotides not matched to a gene: 8. The CDR3 DNA reads as TGTGCCAGTACTCACTCGGACAGGGGTAATCAGCCCCAGCATTTT. It codes for CASTHSDRGNQPQHF.

This chain uses TRBV7-2 with TRBJ2-3, with 10 nucleotides matching TRBD2. Germline CDR1 and CDR2: SGHTA and FQGNSA. CDR3 length equals 15 residues. The V segment lost 5 bases and the J segment 2 bases; nucleotides outside the gene matches: 4. CDR3 sequence reads: CASSRTSGFTDTQYF. The CDR3 DNA follows: TGTGCCAGCAGCCGGACTAGCGGATTCACAGATACGCAGTATTTT.

The chain employs TRBV28 and TRBJ1-2; 7 bases line up with TRBD1. Per germline, CDR1 MDHEN and CDR2 SYDVKM. V dropped 4 bases and J dropped 4; count of bases not matched to a gene: 9. This CDR3 has 15 residues. The CDR3 reads CASSSGTASGYGYTF. The CDR3 DNA sequence: TGTGCCAGCAGTTCCGGGACAGCCTCTGGCTATGGCTACACCTTC.

This clone has a single count. V and J are TRBV6-5 and TRBJ2-2, with D perhaps matching TRBD1 (6 bases). The CDR3 length is 12 residues. Germline assignment: CDR1 MNHEY and CDR2 SVGAGI. The V end was cut by 6 bases, the J end by 5 bases, with 7 bases between. The CDR3 region is CASSRGTGELFF. The CDR3 nucleotides are TGTGCCAGCAGCAGGGGAACCGGGGAGCTGTTTTTT.

V gene TRBV21-1 combines with J gene TRBJ1-2; TRBD1, the D gene given by the table, was not confirmed from the DNA. TRBV21-1 has pseudogene status. The CDR3 sequence is 14 residues long. As DNA, the CDR3 is TGTGCCAGCATCATCGACAATCGGCACGGTGGCTACACCTTC. This codes for CASIIDNRHGGYTF.

A single count supports this clone. The genes are TRBV6-5 and TRBJ2-7; TRBD2 matches 7 bases. Trimming cost V 0 bases and J 2 bases; bases outside gene matches: 4. Germline V gene data show CDR1 as MNHEY and CDR2 as SVGAGI. The CDR3 contains 15 residues. The CDR3 coding sequence is TGTGCCAGCAGTTACTCGGAGCGGGGAGCCTACGAGCAGTACTTC. Protein: CASSYSERGAYEQYF.

The chain carries TRBV7-9 and TRBJ1-2, with D tentatively TRBD1 (5 bases). This CDR3 has 14 residues. The germline V and J ends were trimmed by 3 bases and 1 base, with 9 bases remaining between them. Germline CDR1 is SEHNR and CDR2 is FQNEAQ (reference sequence). As DNA, the CDR3 is TGTGCCAGCAGCTTGGGGCATCTTAACTATGGCTACACCTTC. Translation: CASSLGHLNYGYTF.

CDR3 bases: TGTGCCAGTAGTACCTTGGACGCGTTGAACACTGAAGCTTTCTTT. Its translation is CASSTLDALNTEAFF. The rearrangement uses TRBV19 and TRBJ1-1; D gene uncertain. The germline gives CDR1 LNHDA, CDR2 SQIVND (reference sequence). V dropped 4 bases and J dropped 0 bases, with 12 bases sitting between them. There are 15 residues in the CDR3.

CDR3 bases: TGCGCCAGCAGCCAATATCATGGTACCAGCTCCTACAATGAGCAGTTCTTC. Its translation: CASSQYHGTSSYNEQFF. The chain uses TRBV4-1 and TRBJ2-1, with no clear D. CDR3 length: 17 residues. V lost 2 bases and J lost 0, with 14 bases in between. Per germline, CDR1 MGHRA and CDR2 YSYEKL.

The chain recombines TRBV10-3 with TRBJ2-1; weak D call: TRBD2 (6 bases). The germline V and J ends were trimmed by 4 bases and 5 bases, with 12 bases remaining between them. CDR1 is ENHRY, CDR2 SYGVKD, per germline. The CDR3 extends over 14 amino acids. The CDR3 DNA sequence: TGTGCCATCAGTGGGGTTAGCGGAAACAATGAGCAGTTCTTC. Translating it yields CAISGVSGNNEQFF.

The chain joins TRBV7-9 to TRBJ1-2; D gene uncertain. CDR3 length equals 15 residues. The V end was cut by 5 bases, the J end by 0 bases, with 13 bases between. Looked up from germline, CDR1 is SEHNR and CDR2 is FQNEAQ (reference sequence). CDR3 in amino acids: CASSPSPGSNYGYTF. CDR3 nucleotide sequence: TGTGCCAGCAGCCCATCCCCGGGCTCTAACTATGGCTACACCTTC. Full variable domain (remainder filled in from reference TRBV7-9 and TRBJ1-2): DTGVSQNPRHKITKRGQNVTFRCDPISEHNRLYWYRQTLGQGPEFLTYFQNEAQLEKSRLLSDRFSAERPKGSFSTLEIQRTEQGDSAMYLCASSPSPGSNYGYTFGSGTRLTVV.

The chain employs TRBV19 and TRBJ1-1; 8 bases match TRBD1. Unmatched junction bases numbered 14, after V lost 4 bases and J lost 4 bases. From germline, CDR1 is LNHDA and CDR2 SQIVND (reference sequence). The CDR3 has 17 residues. CDR3 sequence (DNA): TGTGCCAGTAGTAGAACGACAGGGGCCCGATGGAGCACTGAAGCTTTCTTT. This encodes CASSRTTGARWSTEAFF.

V gene TRBV6-5 combines with J gene TRBJ2-7, with TRBD1 matching over 9 bases. The junction had 11 bases not matched to a gene; V was cut back by 5 bases and J by 6 bases. There are 15 residues in the CDR3. Germline V gene lookup returns CDR1 MNHEY and CDR2 SVGAGI. For the CDR3, the DNA is TGTGCCAGCAGTCATCCCGGGACAGGGTCTGCCGAGCAGTACTTC. Translated: CASSHPGTGSAEQYF.

The rearrangement joins TRBV28 to TRBJ2-7, with 10 bases matching TRBD1. The trim removed 2 bases at V and 4 bases at J, leaving 8 bases unmatched. This CDR3 region has 16 residues. Germline V gene lookup returns CDR1 MDHEN and CDR2 SYDVKM. The CDR3 spells CASSLIGTGVPYEQYF. CDR3 DNA sequence: TGTGCCAGCAGTTTAATCGGGACAGGGGTTCCGTACGAGCAGTACTTC.

The gene calls are TRBV28 and TRBJ1-4; D perhaps matches TRBD1 (6 bases). The CDR3 is 14 residues long. V lost 7 bases to trimming and J lost 4 bases, with 13 bases between them. Germline V gives CDR1 MDHEN, CDR2 SYDVKM. The CDR3 DNA reads TGTGCCAGCACCCCAGGACAGCTTAATGAAAAACTGTTTTTT. Translated: CASTPGQLNEKLFF.

This chain connects TRBV5-1 to TRBJ2-2, with D possibly being TRBD2 (6 bases). Per germline, CDR1 SGHRS and CDR2 YFSETQ. The CDR3 runs 15 residues. Trimming stripped 6 bases from V and 6 bases from J, with 18 bases between. DNA of the CDR3: TGCGCCAGCACTGCGGGACTCGTCGGGGCCGGGGAGCTGTTTTTT. This codes for CASTAGLVGAGELFF.